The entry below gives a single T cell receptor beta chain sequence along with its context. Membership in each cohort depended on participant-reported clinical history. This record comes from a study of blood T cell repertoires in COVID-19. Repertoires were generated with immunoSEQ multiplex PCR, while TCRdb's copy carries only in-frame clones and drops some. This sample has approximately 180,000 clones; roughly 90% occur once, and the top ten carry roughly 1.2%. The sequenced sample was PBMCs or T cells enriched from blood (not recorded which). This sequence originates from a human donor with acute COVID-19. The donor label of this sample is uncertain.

The CDR3 sequence is CASTSQQGAYEQYF. In DNA, the CDR3 is TGTGCCAGTACCTCCCAGCAGGGGGCTTACGAGCAGTACTTC. The chain is built from TRBV19 and TRBJ2-7; 8 positions agree with TRBD1. Germline CDR1 reads LNHDA; CDR2 reads SQIVND (reference sequence). V was clipped by 7 bases and J by 4 bases; unmatched bases: 9. This CDR3 is built from 14 residues.